A single sample is the source of the 4 T cell receptor beta chains below, sequenced in a study of T cell responses to AZD1222 COVID-19 vaccine. Some clones are missing from TCRdb's copy, which holds only in-frame ones; the method was immunoSEQ multiplex PCR. The sample comprises around 84,000 clones, just over 90% of which are singletons, and roughly 6.4% rests with the top ten. Sequencing was performed on peripheral blood, taken on day 0 of MenACWY control vaccination. The receptors here all came from an adult in good health.

This clone was recorded once. The chain links TRBV2 to TRBJ1-1; D gene unclear. CDR1 SNHLY and CDR2 FYNNEI come from the germline V gene. V lost 1 base to trimming and J lost 8 bases, with 8 bases between them. This CDR3 has 12 residues. CDR3 amino acids: CASSEVSAEAFF. CDR3 nucleotide sequence: TGTGCCAGCAGTGAAGTGTCAGCCGAAGCTTTCTTT.

This clone was recorded once. The CDR3 loop is CASSLDRTGGLQYF. CDR3 nucleotides: TGTGCCAGCAGCTTAGACAGGACAGGTGGTTTGCAGTACTTC. The chain combines TRBV11-2 with TRBJ2-7; TRBD1 aligns across 7 bases. The CDR3 totals 14 residues. The germline V gene has CDR1 SGHAT and CDR2 FQNNGV. J lost 9 bases, V lost 0 bases, and 8 bases had no gene match.

The V and J genes are TRBV2 and TRBJ1-6; 12 bases fit TRBD1. Germline loops: CDR1 SNHLY, CDR2 FYNNEI. CDR3 length equals 15 residues. V trimming: 5 bases; J trimming: 11 bases; junction bases outside the gene matches: 7. CDR3 amino acids: CASSPGTGGATPLHF. The CDR3, as DNA: TGTGCCAGCAGTCCCGGGACAGGGGGCGCGACACCCCTCCACTTT.

V gene TRBV19 combines with J gene TRBJ2-3; 7 bases are a match to TRBD2. The CDR3 extends over 13 amino acids. V dropped 8 bases and J dropped 1; count of bases not matched to a gene: 3. Germline V lookup: CDR1 LNHDA, CDR2 SQIVND (reference sequence). In DNA form, the CDR3 reads TGTGCCAGTGGCGGGAGTGGCACAGATACGCAGTATTTT. Its translation: CASGGSGTDTQYF. The whole variable domain, filled in from reference TRBV19 and TRBJ2-3, reads DGGITQSPKYLFRKEGQNVTLSCEQNLNHDAMYWYRQDPGQGLRLIYYSQIVNDFQKGDIAEGYSVSREKKESFPLTVTSAQKNPTAFYLCASGGSGTDTQYFGPGTRLTVL.